A single sample gave rise to the 14 T cell receptor beta chains below, sequenced in a study of shared clonotypes between healthy human individuals. TCRdb's copy holds only in-frame clones and misses some; the assay was immunoSEQ multiplex PCR. The sample shows hundreds of thousands of clones, about 91% of them seen only once. Naive CD8 cells were CD45RO-negative, positively selected for CCR7, excluding terminally differentiated effector memory CD45RA+ cells. Sequenced: naive CD8+ T cells sorted from blood. All receptors come from a man under 40 in good health.

The chain combines TRBV14 with TRBJ2-2; tentatively, D is TRBD1 (6 bases). V was shortened by 4 bases and J by 1 base, with 13 bases between the two germline ends. Germline CDR1 reads SGHDN; CDR2 reads FVKESK. The CDR3 consists of 16 residues. This chain's CDR3 is CASSLGQLLNTGELFF. In DNA, the CDR3 is TGTGCCAGCAGCCTTGGACAGCTGCTGAACACCGGGGAGCTGTTTTTT.

This clone is a singleton in its sample. J is TRBJ2-5 and V is TRBV29-1, with 11 bases identical to TRBD2. The trim removed 3 bases at V and 5 bases at J, leaving 8 bases unmatched. The CDR3 runs 15 residues. Germline V lookup: CDR1 SQVTM, CDR2 ANQGSEA. CDR3 region: CSVEGSGRDSETQYF. The CDR3 DNA sequence: TGCAGCGTTGAGGGTAGCGGGAGGGATTCTGAGACCCAGTACTTC. Using reference TRBV29-1 and TRBJ2-5 for the parts outside the CDR3, the full variable domain is SAVISQKPSRDICQRGTSLTIQCQVDSQVTMMFWYRQQPGQSLTLIATANQGSEATYESGFVIDKFPISRPNLTFSTLTVSNMSPEDSSIYLCSVEGSGRDSETQYFGPGTRLLVL.

This clone is a singleton in its sample. The chain combines TRBV11-3 with TRBJ1-5; D remains unclear. The CDR3 is made up of 16 amino acids. Germline-derived CDR1 and CDR2 are SGHNT and YENEEA. With 5 bases removed from V and 0 bases from J, the gap between germline ends came to 14 bases. The CDR3 nucleotides read TGTGCCAGCAGCCCGGCGGCAGACTATAGCAATCAGCCCCAGCATTTT. The encoded protein is CASSPAADYSNQPQHF.

The chain carries TRBV19 and TRBJ2-7; D possibly matches TRBD1 or TRBD2 (6 bases each). Germline assignment: CDR1 LNHDA and CDR2 SQIVND (reference sequence). The CDR3 has 13 residues. Deletions cut 5 bases from V and 5 bases from J, with 13 bases between. CDR3 loop: CASSERGDNEQYF. In nucleotides, the CDR3 is TGTGCCAGTAGTGAGAGGGGGGACAACGAGCAGTACTTC. Based on the CDR3 plus reference TRBV19 and TRBJ2-7, the full variable domain is DGGITQSPKYLFRKEGQNVTLSCEQNLNHDAMYWYRQDPGQGLRLIYYSQIVNDFQKGDIAEGYSVSREKKESFPLTVTSAQKNPTAFYLCASSERGDNEQYFGPGTRLTVT.

The rearrangement joins TRBV19 to TRBJ2-1, with TRBD1 identical over 8 bases. V was clipped by 3 bases and J by 8 bases; unmatched bases: 6. Germline CDR1 and CDR2: LNHDA and SQIVND (reference sequence). This CDR3 has 14 residues. As DNA, the CDR3 is TGTGCCAGTAGTATGGCACAGGGGGTCGATGAGCAGTTCTTC. Amino acid sequence: CASSMAQGVDEQFF.

The rearrangement links TRBV7-2 to TRBJ2-1; 8 positions match TRBD2. This CDR3 contains 15 residues. Germline CDR1 reads SGHTA; CDR2 reads FQGNSA. V lost 5 bases and J lost 3; bases outside the gene matches: 6. The CDR3 reads CASSRAGTSYNEQFF. DNA of the CDR3: TGTGCCAGCAGCCGGGCCGGGACTAGCTACAATGAGCAGTTCTTC.

The rearrangement uses TRBV21-1 and TRBJ2-7. TRBV21-1 is listed as a pseudogene. CDR3 size: 15 residues. CDR3 loop: CASSKPRTPLGEQYF. The CDR3 nucleotides are TGTGCCAGCAGCAAGCCTAGAACTCCCTTGGGGGAGCAGTACTTC.

The chain combines TRBV4-1 with TRBJ2-7; 12 nucleotides agree with TRBD2. J was trimmed by 3 bases and V by 3 bases; bases with no gene match: 21. The germline V gene has CDR1 MGHRA and CDR2 YSYEKL. The CDR3 has 21 amino acids. The CDR3 DNA sequence: TGCGCCAGCAGCCAGCCCGACCCGCCTCCTAGCGGGAGGGCCTCTAGCTACGAGCAGTACTTC. Its translation is CASSQPDPPPSGRASSYEQYF.

The genes are TRBV5-8 and TRBJ1-5; possibly TRBD1 for D (6 bases). V gave up 4 bases and J gave up 0 bases, with 11 bases separating them. Per the germline V gene, CDR1 is SGHTS and CDR2 is YDEGEE. This CDR3 spans 15 amino acids. CDR3 sequence (DNA): TGTGCCAGCAGCGGGGGCCCATATAGCAATCAGCCCCAGCATTTT. Protein sequence: CASSGGPYSNQPQHF. Looking up the rest from reference TRBV5-8 and TRBJ1-5 gives the full variable domain: EAGVTQSPTHLIKTRGQQATLRCSPISGHTSVYWYQQALGLGLQFLLWYDEGEERNRGNFPPRFSGRQFPNYSSELNVNALELEDSALYLCASSGGPYSNQPQHFGDGTRLSIL.

This sequence joins TRBV7-7 and TRBJ2-2; D might be TRBD1 (6 bases). The CDR3 is 15 amino acids. The V and J ends lost 5 bases and 2 bases respectively, with 12 bases between them. Germline V gene sequence: CDR1 SSHAT, CDR2 FNYEAQ (reference sequence). The CDR3: CASSQGWTNTGELFF. The DNA of the CDR3 is TGTGCCAGCAGCCAGGGGTGGACCAACACCGGGGAGCTGTTTTTT.

The chain carries TRBV20-1 and TRBJ1-3, with D unclear. V lost 5 bases to trimming and J lost 4 bases, with 3 bases between them. In germline, CDR1 is DFQATT, CDR2 SNEGSKA (reference sequence). The CDR3 runs 10 residues. The CDR3 reads CSAYGNTIYF. In DNA, the CDR3 is TGCAGTGCTTACGGAAACACCATATATTTT.

This clone was seen more than once but under ten times. V gene TRBV4-1 combines with J gene TRBJ1-5; D ambiguous. The CDR3 has 17 amino acids. Germline values: CDR1 MGHRA, CDR2 YSYEKL. Trimming stripped 4 bases from V and 2 bases from J, with 18 bases between. CDR3 in amino acids: CASSLIFPGGGNQPQHF. In DNA form, the CDR3 reads TGCGCCAGCAGCCTCATCTTTCCAGGAGGCGGCAATCAGCCCCAGCATTTT.

CDR3 amino acids: CASSLGGSRTYEQYF. As DNA, the CDR3 is TGTGCCAGCAGCTTAGGGGGCAGTCGAACCTACGAGCAGTACTTC. This sequence joins TRBV7-9 and TRBJ2-7; tentative D call: TRBD1 (5 bases). The CDR3 extends over 15 amino acids. Trimming removed 1 base from V and 2 bases from J, with 12 bases in between. Germline CDR1 SEHNR, CDR2 FQNEAQ (reference sequence).

The chain carries TRBV19 and TRBJ2-7, with 7 bases that match TRBD1. V was pared by 5 bases and J by 1 base, with 2 bases of the junction left unmatched. Germline V CDR1 and CDR2: LNHDA, SQIVND (reference sequence). The CDR3 length is 13 residues. Here the CDR3 reads CASSARGSYEQYF. The CDR3 bases are TGTGCCAGTAGTGCCAGGGGGTCCTACGAGCAGTACTTC. The variable domain in full, with the rest retrieved from reference TRBV19 and TRBJ2-7, is DGGITQSPKYLFRKEGQNVTLSCEQNLNHDAMYWYRQDPGQGLRLIYYSQIVNDFQKGDIAEGYSVSREKKESFPLTVTSAQKNPTAFYLCASSARGSYEQYFGPGTRLTVT.